The table lists the clone carrying this TCR beta chain with many counts. V was clipped by 8 bases and J by 0 bases, with 4 bases between them. Germline loops: CDR1 SGHDN, CDR2 FVKESK. The CDR3 is 11 residues long. This sample was taken from a study of early T cells in non-severe SARS-CoV-2 infection. The TCR library protocol attached unique molecular identifiers to the individual cDNA molecules. One entry per CDR3 protein results from TCRdb running MiXCR on the 5' RACE reads. The data contain approximately 52,000 distinct CDR3 sequences, 8% to 8.5% of them seen just once; the ten biggest clones take up roughly 9.9%.

The V gene is TRBV14, the J gene TRBJ1-2; D gene ambiguous. Sample: whole blood. The receptor was isolated from an adult who was a healthcare worker with PCR-confirmed SARS-CoV-2 infection or an uninfected control (not recorded which). CDR3 DNA sequence: TGTGCCAGCGGAGCTAACTATGGCTACACCTTC. Its protein product is CASGANYGYTF.